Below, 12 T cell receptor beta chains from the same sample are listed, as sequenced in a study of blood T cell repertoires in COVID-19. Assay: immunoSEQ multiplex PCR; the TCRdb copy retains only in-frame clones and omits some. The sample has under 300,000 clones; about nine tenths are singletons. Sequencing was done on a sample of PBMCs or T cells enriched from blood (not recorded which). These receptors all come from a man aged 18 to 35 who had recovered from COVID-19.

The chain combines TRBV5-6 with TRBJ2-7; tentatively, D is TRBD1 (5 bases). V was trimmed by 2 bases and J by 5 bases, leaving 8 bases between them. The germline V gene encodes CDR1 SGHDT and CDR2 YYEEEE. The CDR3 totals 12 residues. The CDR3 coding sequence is TGTGCCAGCAGCTTCGGACAAAACGAGCAGTACTTC. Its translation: CASSFGQNEQYF.

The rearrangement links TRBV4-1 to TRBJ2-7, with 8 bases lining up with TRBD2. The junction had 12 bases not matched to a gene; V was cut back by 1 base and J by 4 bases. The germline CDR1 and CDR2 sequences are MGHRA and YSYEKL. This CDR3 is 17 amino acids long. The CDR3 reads CASSQVLAENPSYEQYF. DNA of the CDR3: TGCGCCAGCAGCCAAGTACTAGCGGAAAACCCTTCTTACGAGCAGTACTTC.

The CDR3 loop reads CASSPDIYYGYTF. CDR3 bases: TGTGCCAGCAGTCCGGACATCTACTATGGCTACACCTTC. The rearrangement uses TRBV14 and TRBJ1-2, with a tentative D call TRBD1 (5 bases). CDR1 is SGHDN and CDR2 is FVKESK in the germline V gene. Trimming shortened V by 6 bases and J by 3 bases, and 11 bases separated the two germline ends. CDR3 length: 13 residues. The complete variable domain, with remaining parts taken from reference TRBV14 and TRBJ1-2, reads EAGVTQFPSHSVIEKGQTVTLRCDPISGHDNLYWYRRVMGKEIKFLLHFVKESKQDESGMPNNRFLAERTGGTYSTLKVQPAELEDSGVYFCASSPDIYYGYTFGSGTRLTVV.

CDR3 nucleotides: TGTGCCAGCAGCTTGGCCTTGCGCGGGAGGGATGGGAATGAGCAGTTCTTC. Protein: CASSLALRGRDGNEQFF. The chain uses TRBV7-8 and TRBJ2-1, with 9 bases aligning to TRBD2. The CDR3 runs 17 residues. Germline CDR1 and CDR2: SGHVS and FQNEAQ. The ends lost 3 bases at V and 7 bases at J; junction bases unmatched: 13.

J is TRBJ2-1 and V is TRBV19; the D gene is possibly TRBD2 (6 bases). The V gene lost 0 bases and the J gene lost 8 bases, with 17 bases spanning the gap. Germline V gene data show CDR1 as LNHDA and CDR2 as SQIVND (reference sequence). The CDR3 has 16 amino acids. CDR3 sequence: CASSIDLSGVVDEQFF. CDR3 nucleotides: TGTGCCAGTAGTATAGATTTATCGGGAGTTGTTGATGAGCAGTTCTTC.

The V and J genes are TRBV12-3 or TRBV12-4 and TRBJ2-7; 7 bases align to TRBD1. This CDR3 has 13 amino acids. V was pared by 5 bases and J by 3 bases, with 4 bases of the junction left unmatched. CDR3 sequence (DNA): TGTGCCAGCAGTATCGGGACAGACTACGAGCAGTACTTC. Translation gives CASSIGTDYEQYF.

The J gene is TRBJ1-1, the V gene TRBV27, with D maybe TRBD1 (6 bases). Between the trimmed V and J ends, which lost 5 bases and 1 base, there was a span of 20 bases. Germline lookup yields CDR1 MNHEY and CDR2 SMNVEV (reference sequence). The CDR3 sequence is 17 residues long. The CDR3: CASSIGPHREGNTEAFF. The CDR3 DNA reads TGTGCCAGCAGTATAGGGCCTCACAGGGAAGGGAACACTGAAGCTTTCTTT.

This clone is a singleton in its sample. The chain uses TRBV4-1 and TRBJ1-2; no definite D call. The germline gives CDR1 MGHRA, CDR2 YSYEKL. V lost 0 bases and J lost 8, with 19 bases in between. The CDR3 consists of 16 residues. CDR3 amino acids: CASSQDAAVNGRGYTF. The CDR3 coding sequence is TGCGCCAGCAGCCAAGACGCGGCGGTGAATGGTCGGGGCTACACCTTC.

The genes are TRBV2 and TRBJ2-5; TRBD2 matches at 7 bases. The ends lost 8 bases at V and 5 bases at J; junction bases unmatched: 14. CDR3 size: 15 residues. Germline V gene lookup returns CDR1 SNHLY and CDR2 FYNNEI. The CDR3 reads CASSRGGIGSETQYF. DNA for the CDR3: TGTGCCAGCTCCCGCGGGGGAATAGGATCGGAGACCCAGTACTTC.

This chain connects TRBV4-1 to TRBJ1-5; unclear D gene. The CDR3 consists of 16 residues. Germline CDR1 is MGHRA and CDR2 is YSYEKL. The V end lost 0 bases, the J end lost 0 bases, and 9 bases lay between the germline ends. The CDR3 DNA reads TGCGCCAGCAGCCAAGAGGGCCCGTATAGCAATCAGCCCCAGCATTTT. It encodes CASSQEGPYSNQPQHF.

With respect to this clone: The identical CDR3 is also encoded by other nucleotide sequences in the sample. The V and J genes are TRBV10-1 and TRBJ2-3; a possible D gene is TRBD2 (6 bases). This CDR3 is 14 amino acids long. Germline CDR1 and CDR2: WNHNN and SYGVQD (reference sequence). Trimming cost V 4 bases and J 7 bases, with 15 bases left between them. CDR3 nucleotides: TGCGCCAGCAGTGGGACCGGGGGAGCGCATACGCAGTATTTT. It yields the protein CASSGTGGAHTQYF.

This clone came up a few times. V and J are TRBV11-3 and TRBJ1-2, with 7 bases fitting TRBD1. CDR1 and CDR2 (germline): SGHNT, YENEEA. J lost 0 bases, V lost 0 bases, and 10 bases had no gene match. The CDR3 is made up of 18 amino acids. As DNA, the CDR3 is TGTGCCAGCAGCTTAGAGGTCCTAGGACAGGCCGCTAACTATGGCTACACCTTC. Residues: CASSLEVLGQAANYGYTF.